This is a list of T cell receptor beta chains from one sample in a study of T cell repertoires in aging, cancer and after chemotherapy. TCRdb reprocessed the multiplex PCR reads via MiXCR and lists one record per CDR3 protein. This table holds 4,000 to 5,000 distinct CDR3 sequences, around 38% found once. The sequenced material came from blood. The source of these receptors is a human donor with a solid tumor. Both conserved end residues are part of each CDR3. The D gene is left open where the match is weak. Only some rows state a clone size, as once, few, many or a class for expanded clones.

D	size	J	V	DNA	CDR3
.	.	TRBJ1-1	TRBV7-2	TGTGCCAGCAGTCCTCTCGGGGGGCGAAATACTGAAGCTTTCTTT	CASSPLGGRNTEAFF
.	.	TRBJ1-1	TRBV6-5	TGTGCCAGCAACCAGGACAGTTGGGGATCGGTCACTGAAGCTTTCTTT	CASNQDSWGSVTEAFF
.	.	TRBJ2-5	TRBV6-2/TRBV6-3	TGTGCCAGCAGTTACTCCAGGACAGGGGGAAATAGCGGGAGGCTTCGGGAGACCCAGTACTTC	CASSYSRTGGNSGRLRETQYF
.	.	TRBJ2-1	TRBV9	TGTGCCAGCAGCGTAGAAGAGGGAGTTAGGTACAATGAGCAGTTCTTC	CASSVEEGVRYNEQFF
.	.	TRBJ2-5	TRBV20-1	TGCAGTGCTACAGGGATGGTGAGAGAGACCCAGTACTTC	CSATGMVRETQYF
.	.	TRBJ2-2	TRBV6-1	TGTGCCATCATCCACAGGTTGACCGGGGAGCTGTTTTTT	CAIIHRLTGELFF
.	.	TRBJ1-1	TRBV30	TGTGCCTGGAGTGTACCGGGGCGCGTAAACACTGAAGCTTTCTTT	CAWSVPGRVNTEAFF
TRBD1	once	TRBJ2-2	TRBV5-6	TGTGCCAGCAGCCAACAGGGGGCGAGGAATGCCGGGGAGCTGTTTTTT	CASSQQGARNAGELFF
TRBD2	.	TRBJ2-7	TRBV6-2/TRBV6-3	TGTGCCAGCAGTTACTCACTAGCGGAACCCTACGAGCAGTACTTC	CASSYSLAEPYEQYF
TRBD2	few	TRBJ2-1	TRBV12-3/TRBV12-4	TGTGCCAGCAGTCCTCCTAGCGGCGGAGCCTACAATGAGCAGTTCTTC	CASSPPSGGAYNEQFF
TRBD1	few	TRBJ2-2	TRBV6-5	TGTGCCAGCAGAGGGACAGGGACGAACACCGGGGAGCTGTTTTTT	CASRGTGTNTGELFF
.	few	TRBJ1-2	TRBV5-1	TGCGCCAGCAGCTTAGGCGGGGATGGCTACACCTTC	CASSLGGDGYTF
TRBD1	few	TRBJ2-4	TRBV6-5	TGTGCCAGCAGCCGGAACAGGGGGGACATTCAGTACTTC	CASSRNRGDIQYF
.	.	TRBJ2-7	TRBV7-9	TGTGCCAGCAGCTTAGCACTGGACCTTGCCTACGAGCAGTACTTC	CASSLALDLAYEQYF
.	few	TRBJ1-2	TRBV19	TGTGCCAGTACCTTTTTTATTGGGGACTATGGCTACACCTTC	CASTFFIGDYGYTF
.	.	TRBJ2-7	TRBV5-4	TGTGCCAGCAGCTTGAACGCAGGCTCCTACGAGCAGTACTTC	CASSLNAGSYEQYF
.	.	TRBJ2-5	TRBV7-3	TGTGCCAGCAGCTTAGGGGTCCAGGGGAGGGGAGTGGAGACCCAGTACTTC	CASSLGVQGRGVETQYF
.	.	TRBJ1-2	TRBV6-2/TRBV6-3	TGTGCCAGCAGTTATTCAGTACTCGGGTATGGCTACACCTTC	CASSYSVLGYGYTF
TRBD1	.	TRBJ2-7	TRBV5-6	TGTGCCAGCAGCTTTCTCAGGGGGAGCTCCTACGAGCAGTACTTC	CASSFLRGSSYEQYF
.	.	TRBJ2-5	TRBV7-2	TGTGCCAGCAGCTTAGCCAGGGCACAATTTCAAGAGACCCAGTACTTC	CASSLARAQFQETQYF
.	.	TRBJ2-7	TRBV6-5	TGTGCCAGCAGTCTTAACTACCCCTACGAGCAGTACTTC	CASSLNYPYEQYF
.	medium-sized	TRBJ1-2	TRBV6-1	TGTGCCAGCAGTGCCAACGTGGGGGTCCGGGGGAATGGCTACACCTTC	CASSANVGVRGNGYTF
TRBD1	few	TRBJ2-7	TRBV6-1	TGTGCCAGCAGCGTCGACAGGGGGGGGCGGGAGCAGTACTTC	CASSVDRGGREQYF
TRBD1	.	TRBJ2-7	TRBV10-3	TGTGCCATCAGTGGACAGGGGCTTCCCTACGAGCAGTACTTC	CAISGQGLPYEQYF
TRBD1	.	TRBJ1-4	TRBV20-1	TGCAGTGCAGGAGACAGGGGGGAGCGAGATGAAAAACTGTTTTTT	CSAGDRGERDEKLFF
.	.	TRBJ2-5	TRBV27	TGTGCCAGCAGTGATCTGACAGCCCAAGAGACCCAGTACTTC	CASSDLTAQETQYF
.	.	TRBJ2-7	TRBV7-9	TGTGCCAGCAGTCTCCGGGCCGGTGGGGTCTACCCAAACGAGCAGTACTTC	CASSLRAGGVYPNEQYF
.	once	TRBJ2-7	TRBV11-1	TGTGCCAGCAGCTTAGAGAAGACAAGGGAGGTCGACGAGCAGTACTTC	CASSLEKTREVDEQYF
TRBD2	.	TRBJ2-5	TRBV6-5	TGTGCCAGCAGCCCTCATCTAGCGGAGGGGCCGTACCCCCAGTACTTC	CASSPHLAEGPYPQYF
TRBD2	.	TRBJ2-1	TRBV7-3	TGTGCCAGCAGCTTACACAGCGGGGGGCCCGAGCAGTTCTTC	CASSLHSGGPEQFF
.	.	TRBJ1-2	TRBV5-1	TGCGCCAGCAGCATGGGACCGTCCTATGGCTACACCTTC	CASSMGPSYGYTF
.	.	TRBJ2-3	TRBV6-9	TGTGCCAGCAGCCAGCAGGGCACAGATACGCAGTATTTT	CASSQQGTDTQYF
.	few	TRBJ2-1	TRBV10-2	TGCGCCAGCATGAACAGGCCCAACAATGAGCAGTTCTTC	CASMNRPNNEQFF
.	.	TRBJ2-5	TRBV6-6	TGTGCCAGCAGCTCCGAGGGGGGCCAAGAGACCCAGTACTTC	CASSSEGGQETQYF
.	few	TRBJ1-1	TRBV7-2	TGTGCCAGCAGCAGAATTAGAGAAGCTTTCTTT	CASSRIREAFF
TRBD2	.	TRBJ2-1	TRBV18	TGTGCCAGCTCCTTCGGGACTAGCGGGAGCTACAATGAGCAGTTCTTC	CASSFGTSGSYNEQFF
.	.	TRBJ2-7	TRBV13	TGTGCCAGCAGCTTAGATCCGTACGAGCAGTACTTC	CASSLDPYEQYF
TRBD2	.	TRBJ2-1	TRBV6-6	TGTGCCAGCACCCCACGGGGGACTAGCGGGAGTCGAGGGAGCTACAATGAGCAGTTCTTC	CASTPRGTSGSRGSYNEQFF
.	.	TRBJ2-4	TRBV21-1	TGTGCCAGCAGCACACCGGGACCCAAGCTTCAGTACTTC	CASSTPGPKLQYF
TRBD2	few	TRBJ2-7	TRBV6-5	TGTGCCAGCAGTTACTCGCGGCTAGCGGGAAAGCAGTACTTC	CASSYSRLAGKQYF
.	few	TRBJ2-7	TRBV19	TGTGCCAGTAGTCAGGCGACAGGACTCTACGAGCAGTACTTC	CASSQATGLYEQYF
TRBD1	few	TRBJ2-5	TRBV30	TGTGCCTGGAGTTTACAGGGGGCAGAGACCCAGTACTTC	CAWSLQGAETQYF
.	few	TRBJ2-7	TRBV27	TGTGCCAGCAGTTTCTCCGGGACTCGATCCTACGAGCAGTACTTC	CASSFSGTRSYEQYF
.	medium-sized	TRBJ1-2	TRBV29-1	TGCAGCGTTGAAGATCCCACAGGGTCTAACTATGGCTACACCTTC	CSVEDPTGSNYGYTF
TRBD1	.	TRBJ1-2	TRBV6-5	TGTGCCAGCAGTTACCGGGACAGGGCCGGTAATGGCTACACCTTC	CASSYRDRAGNGYTF
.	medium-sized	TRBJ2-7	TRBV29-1	TGCAGCGTTGATTATGGGGGCGGCTACGAGCAGTACTTC	CSVDYGGGYEQYF
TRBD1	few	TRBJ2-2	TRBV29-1	TGCAGCGTTGAAGGGTTCTACATCTCTGGACAGGGGAACACCGGGGAGCTGTTTTTT	CSVEGFYISGQGNTGELFF
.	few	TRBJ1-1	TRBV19	TGTGCCAGTACCCGGGGGGGGGGGGGGACTGAAGCTTTCTTT	CASTRGGGGTEAFF
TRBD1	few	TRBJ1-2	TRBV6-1	TGTGCCAGCAGTGACACGACAGGGGGCGGAGATGGCTACACCTTC	CASSDTTGGGDGYTF
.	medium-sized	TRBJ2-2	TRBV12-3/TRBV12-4	TGTGCCAGCAGTCCGGACACCGGGGAGCTGTTTTTT	CASSPDTGELFF
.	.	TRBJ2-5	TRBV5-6	TGTGCCAGCAGCTTGGAGGGTATGCAGACCCAGTACTTC	CASSLEGMQTQYF
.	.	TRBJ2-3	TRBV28	TGTGCCAGCAGTCCGAGTCAGGACTATGAAACTTGCACGCAGTATTTT	CASSPSQDYETCTQYF
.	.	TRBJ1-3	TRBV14	TGTGCCAGCAGCCAAGAACGTGTATTCGGAAACACCATATATTTT	CASSQERVFGNTIYF
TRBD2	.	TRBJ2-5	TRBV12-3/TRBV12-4	TGTGCCAGCAGAAACCTGGGGCGGGGGGGCGGTGAGACCCAGTACTTC	CASRNLGRGGGETQYF
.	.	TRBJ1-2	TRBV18	TGTGCCAGCTCACCACAGGCAGGACAGACTAACTATGGCTACACCTTC	CASSPQAGQTNYGYTF
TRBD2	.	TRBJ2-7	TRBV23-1	TGCGCCCCGGGAGGGAGGCACGAGCAGTACTTC	CAPGGRHEQYF
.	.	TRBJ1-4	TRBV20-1	TGCAGTGCTCTTCGGGGGACCGGGGAAAAACTGTTTTTT	CSALRGTGEKLFF
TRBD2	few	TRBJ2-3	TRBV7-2	TGTGCCAGCAGCTTAGGTACAGCGGGGGGCGGGTCAGATACGCAGTATTTT	CASSLGTAGGGSDTQYF